Listed below are T cell receptor beta chains from one sample, sequenced in a study of blood T cell repertoires in COVID-19. Clones were read by immunoSEQ multiplex PCR, and TCRdb kept only the in-frame ones, dropping some. This table has fewer than 350,000 clones, 80% to 90% appearing once. Material: PBMCs or T cells enriched from blood (not recorded which). The origin of the receptors is a man in his thirties or forties who had recovered from COVID-19. CDR3s include the opening cysteine and the closing phenylalanine or tryptophan. Fields, in order: J gene, V gene, D gene, clone size, CDR3 protein, CDR3 DNA. D genes are given only for firm matches. Rows may omit the clone size; those that give it use once, few, many or a size class.

>TRBJ1-2|TRBV7-8|.|.
CASSARAGQHGYTF
TGTGCCAGCAGCGCTCGGGCTGGACAACATGGCTACACCTTC
>TRBJ1-2|TRBV19|.|few
CASSRRGANYGYTF
TGTGCCAGTAGTCGGAGAGGAGCTAACTATGGCTACACCTTC
>TRBJ2-4|TRBV3-1/TRBV3-2|.|.
CASSQGPGGLLDKNIQYF
TGTGCCAGCAGCCAAGGCCCCGGGGGACTGCTCGACAAAAACATTCAGTACTTC
>TRBJ1-5|TRBV18|.|.
CASSPDFSNQPQHF
TGTGCCAGCTCACCTGACTTTAGCAATCAGCCCCAGCATTTT
>TRBJ2-5|TRBV7-8|TRBD2|.
CASSLAAWTSGGEETQYF
TGTGCCAGCAGCTTAGCGGCGTGGACTAGCGGGGGGGAAGAGACCCAGTACTTC
>TRBJ1-4|TRBV5-4|TRBD1|.
CASSLDRGVNEKLFF
TGTGCCAGCAGCCTAGACAGGGGAGTTAATGAAAAACTGTTTTTT
>TRBJ1-3|TRBV12-5|.|.
CASGHLRQVWGNTIYF
TGTGCTAGTGGTCACCTCAGGCAGGTATGGGGAAACACCATATATTTT
>TRBJ1-2|TRBV2|TRBD1|.
CASSLQGGYGYTF
TGTGCCAGCAGTTTACAGGGGGGCTATGGCTACACCTTC
>TRBJ2-7|TRBV30|TRBD2|.
CASIGTSGAQYEQYF
TGTGCCTCAATCGGGACTAGCGGGGCCCAGTACGAGCAGTACTTC
>TRBJ2-2|TRBV7-2|TRBD2|.
CASSLTGGMNTGELFF
TGTGCCAGCAGCCTGACGGGGGGGATGAACACCGGGGAGCTGTTTTTT
>TRBJ1-4|TRBV9|TRBD1|.
CASSGGGTGNEKLFF
TGTGCCAGCAGCGGGGGAGGGACAGGGAATGAAAAACTGTTTTTT
>TRBJ1-5|TRBV2|.|.
CASSPRGFYSNQPQHF
TGTGCCAGCAGCCCCCGGGGATTTTATAGCAATCAGCCCCAGCATTTT
>TRBJ2-7|TRBV11-2|.|.
CASSLTQAAAYEQYF
TGTGCCAGCAGCTTAACCCAGGCAGCCGCCTACGAGCAGTACTTC
>TRBJ2-4|TRBV3-1/TRBV3-2|.|.
CASSPLAKNIQYF
TGTGCCAGCAGCCCTTTAGCCAAAAACATTCAGTACTTC
>TRBJ2-2|TRBV5-1|.|.
CASSSVSDTGELFF
TGCGCCAGCAGCTCCGTCAGCGACACCGGGGAGCTGTTTTTT
>TRBJ2-3|TRBV29-1|.|once
CSVYERLAQYF
TGCAGCGTCTACGAGCGGCTTGCGCAGTATTTT
>TRBJ1-4|TRBV12-3/TRBV12-4|TRBD1|.
CASSSRQGAKLFF
TGTGCCAGCAGTAGTAGACAGGGGGCAAAACTGTTTTTT
>TRBJ2-2|TRBV19|.|.
CASKEGARIGELFF
TGTGCCAGTAAGGAGGGGGCGCGTATCGGGGAGCTGTTTTTT
>TRBJ1-1|TRBV4-2|TRBD1|once
CASSQDFGDRVRTEAFF
TGTGCCAGCAGCCAAGATTTCGGAGACAGGGTACGGACTGAAGCTTTCTTT
>TRBJ2-5|TRBV7-3|.|.
CASSFSREETQYF
TGTGCCAGCAGCTTCAGCCGGGAGGAGACCCAGTACTTC
>TRBJ2-5|TRBV5-5|TRBD1|.
CASSLGQGQETQYF
TGTGCCAGCAGCTTAGGACAGGGCCAAGAGACCCAGTACTTC
>TRBJ2-1|TRBV12-3/TRBV12-4|.|.
CASTTGGEQFF
TGTGCCAGCACTACCGGGGGTGAGCAGTTCTTC
>TRBJ1-1|TRBV19|.|.
CASSPGVGRVTEAFF
TGTGCCAGTAGCCCCGGGGTAGGGCGGGTCACTGAAGCTTTCTTT
>TRBJ2-5|TRBV4-2|.|.
CASSQGGLATQETQYF
TGTGCCAGCAGCCAAGGGGGACTGGCAACTCAAGAGACCCAGTACTTC
>TRBJ1-2|TRBV2|.|.
CASSEAAYYGYTF
TGTGCCAGCAGTGAAGCGGCTTACTATGGCTACACCTTC
>TRBJ2-3|TRBV3-1/TRBV3-2|TRBD2|.
CASTETSGGRTDTQYF
TGTGCCAGCACCGAGACTAGCGGGGGCCGCACAGATACGCAGTATTTT
>TRBJ2-5|TRBV15|TRBD1|once
CATSRVLLAVPGQQDETQYF
TGTGCCACCAGCAGAGTTTTATTGGCGGTCCCGGGACAGCAAGATGAGACCCAGTACTTC
>TRBJ1-1|TRBV21-1|.|.
CASGPGTAEAFF
TGTGCCAGCGGACCTGGGACAGCTGAAGCTTTCTTT
>TRBJ2-5|TRBV19|TRBD1|.
CASSQGGLETQYF
TGTGCCAGTAGTCAAGGGGGCTTGGAGACCCAGTACTTC
>TRBJ1-4|TRBV15|TRBD1|.
CATGTGSGNEKLFF
TGTGCCACAGGGACAGGGAGTGGGAATGAAAAACTGTTTTTT
>TRBJ1-1|TRBV4-1|.|.
CASSQVTGTEAFF
TGCGCCAGCAGCCAAGTAACGGGCACTGAAGCTTTCTTT
>TRBJ2-1|TRBV27|TRBD2|.
CASSASHSGGAEFF
TGTGCCAGCAGCGCGTCCCATAGCGGGGGGGCGGAGTTCTTC
>TRBJ1-1|TRBV2|.|.
CASSYPSPSGNPYTEAFF
TGTGCCAGCAGTTACCCCTCCCCATCCGGGAACCCTTACACTGAGGCTTTCTTT
>TRBJ2-1|TRBV30|.|.
CAWSVHGYNEQFF
TGTGCCTGGAGTGTCCACGGTTACAATGAGCAGTTCTTC
>TRBJ2-2|TRBV9|TRBD1|.
CASSPRGQGGIGELFF
TGTGCCAGCAGCCCGAGGGGACAGGGGGGTATCGGGGAGCTGTTTTTT
>TRBJ1-4|TRBV9|.|.
CASTPGDATNEKLFF
TGTGCCAGCACCCCCGGAGATGCAACTAATGAAAAACTGTTTTTT
>TRBJ1-4|TRBV27|.|.
CASSSLARGIVNEKLFF
TGTGCCAGCAGTAGCCTCGCAAGGGGGATCGTTAATGAAAAACTGTTTTTT
>TRBJ2-7|TRBV19|.|few
CASSIPWREQYF
TGTGCCAGTAGTATCCCCTGGCGGGAGCAGTACTTC
>TRBJ1-3|TRBV5-4|TRBD1|.
CASSLTQGAAGNTIYF
TGTGCCAGCAGCCTTACCCAGGGGGCGGCTGGAAACACCATATATTTT
>TRBJ2-1|TRBV27|TRBD2|.
CASSLRGGGALNEQFF
TGTGCCAGCAGTTTACGGGGCGGGGGGGCCCTTAATGAGCAGTTCTTC
>TRBJ2-7|TRBV3-1/TRBV3-2|TRBD1|.
CASGGTGGFGHEQYF
TGTGCCAGCGGGGGGACAGGGGGCTTTGGACACGAGCAGTACTTC
>TRBJ1-5|TRBV23-1|TRBD1|once
CASSQDRGPPNQPQHF
TGCGCCAGCAGTCAGGACAGGGGGCCACCCAATCAGCCCCAGCATTTT
>TRBJ2-3|TRBV7-2|TRBD2|once
CASSSLGSGGWDTQYF
TGTGCCAGCAGCTCCCTTGGTAGCGGGGGGTGGGATACGCAGTATTTT
>TRBJ1-1|TRBV7-9|TRBD1|.
CASKPGTGRGTEAFF
TGTGCCAGCAAACCCGGGACAGGTCGCGGCACTGAAGCTTTCTTT
>TRBJ1-1|TRBV5-4|TRBD1|many
CASSADRVGAFF
TGTGCCAGCAGCGCGGACAGGGTGGGCGCTTTCTTT
>TRBJ1-1|TRBV2|.|.
CASKGDTNTEAFF
TGTGCCAGCAAGGGGGACACGAACACTGAAGCTTTCTTT
>TRBJ2-2|TRBV5-1|TRBD1|.
CASRRTGQGNTGELFF
TGCGCCAGCAGACGAACGGGACAGGGTAACACCGGGGAGCTGTTTTTT
>TRBJ1-1|TRBV6-4|.|few
CASSQGIGGAGNTEAFF
TGTGCCAGCAGTCAAGGGATTGGAGGGGCGGGGAACACTGAAGCTTTCTTT
>TRBJ1-1|TRBV12-3/TRBV12-4|.|few
CASSLARGGAFF
TGTGCCAGCAGTTTAGCGCGGGGGGGAGCTTTCTTT
>TRBJ1-1|TRBV5-1|.|.
CASSLEPGNTEAFF
TGCGCCAGCAGCTTGGAGCCTGGGAACACTGAAGCTTTCTTT
>TRBJ1-6|TRBV6-4|.|few
CASSDYSYNSPLHF
TGTGCCAGCAGTGACTACAGCTATAATTCACCCCTCCACTTT
>TRBJ1-3|TRBV5-1|.|.
CASSLDRGNTIYF
TGCGCCAGCAGCTTGGACAGAGGAAACACCATATATTTT